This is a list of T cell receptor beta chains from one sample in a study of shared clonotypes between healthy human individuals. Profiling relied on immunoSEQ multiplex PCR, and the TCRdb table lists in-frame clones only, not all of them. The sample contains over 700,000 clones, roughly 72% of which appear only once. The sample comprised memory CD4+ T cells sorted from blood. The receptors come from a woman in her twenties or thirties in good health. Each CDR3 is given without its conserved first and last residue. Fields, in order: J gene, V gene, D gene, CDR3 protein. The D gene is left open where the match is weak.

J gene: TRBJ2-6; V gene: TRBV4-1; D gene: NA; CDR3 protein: ASSPGRGPLSGANVLT
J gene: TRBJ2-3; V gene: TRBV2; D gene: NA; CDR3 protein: ASSLDRGRKY
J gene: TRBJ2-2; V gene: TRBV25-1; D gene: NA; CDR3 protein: ASSGASQSIGELF
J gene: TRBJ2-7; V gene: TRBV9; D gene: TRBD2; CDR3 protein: ASSVSGTSSYEQY
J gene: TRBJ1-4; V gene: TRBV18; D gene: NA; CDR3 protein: ASSPRTVPQEKLF
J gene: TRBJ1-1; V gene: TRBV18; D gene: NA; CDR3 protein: ASSPQPNTEAF
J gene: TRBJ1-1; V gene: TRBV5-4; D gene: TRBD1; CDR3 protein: ASSLGLQGARTEAF
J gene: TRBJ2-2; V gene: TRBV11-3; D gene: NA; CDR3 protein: ASSHRGGMAGELF
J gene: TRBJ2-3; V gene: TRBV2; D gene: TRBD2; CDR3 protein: ASRDRLAGGTTDTQY
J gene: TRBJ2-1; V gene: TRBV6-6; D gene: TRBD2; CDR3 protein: ASISSGSSYNEQF
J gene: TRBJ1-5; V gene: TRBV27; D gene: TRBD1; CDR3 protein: ASRPQTGHRQPQH
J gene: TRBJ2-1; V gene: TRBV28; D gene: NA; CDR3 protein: ASISWQSSYNEQF
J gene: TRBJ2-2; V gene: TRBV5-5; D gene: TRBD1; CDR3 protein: ASSLWQGARNTGELF
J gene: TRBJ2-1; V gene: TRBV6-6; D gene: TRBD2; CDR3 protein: ASSMREPYNEQF
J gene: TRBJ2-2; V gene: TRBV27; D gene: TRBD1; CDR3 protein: ASSLRQGDTGELF
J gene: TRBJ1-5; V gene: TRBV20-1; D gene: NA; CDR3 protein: SAGNQPQH
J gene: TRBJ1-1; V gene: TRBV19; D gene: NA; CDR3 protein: ASSISPLGEAF
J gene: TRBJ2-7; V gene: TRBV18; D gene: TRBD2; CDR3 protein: ASSPRSGGPYEQY
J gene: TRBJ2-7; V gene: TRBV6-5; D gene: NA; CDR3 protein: ASSYSTGQEEQY
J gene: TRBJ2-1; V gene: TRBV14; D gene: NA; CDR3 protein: ASSQGSGGGYNEQF
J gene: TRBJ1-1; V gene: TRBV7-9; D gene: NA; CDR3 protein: ASSFKTHTNTEAF
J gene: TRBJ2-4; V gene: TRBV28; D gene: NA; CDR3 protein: ASRFPGTKNIQY
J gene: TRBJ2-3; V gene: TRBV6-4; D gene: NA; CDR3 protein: ASSDSAGSATDTQY
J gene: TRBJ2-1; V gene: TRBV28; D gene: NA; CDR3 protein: ASSSPRFDSSYNEQF
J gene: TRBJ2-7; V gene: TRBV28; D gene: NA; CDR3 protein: ASSGGDSHFYEQY
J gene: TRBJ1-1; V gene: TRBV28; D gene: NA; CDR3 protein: ASSPVGGPMNTEAF
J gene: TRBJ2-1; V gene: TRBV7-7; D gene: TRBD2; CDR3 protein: ASSPSGRESEQF
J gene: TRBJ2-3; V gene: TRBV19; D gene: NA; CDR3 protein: ASSSPASTDTQY
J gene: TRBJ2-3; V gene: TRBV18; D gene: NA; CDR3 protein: ASSRTASTDTQY
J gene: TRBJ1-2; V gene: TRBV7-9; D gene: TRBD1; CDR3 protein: ASSPGQDSYGYT
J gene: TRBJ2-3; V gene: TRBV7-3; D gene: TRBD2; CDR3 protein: ASSQTSGRADTQY
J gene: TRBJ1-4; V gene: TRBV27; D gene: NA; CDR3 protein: ASSFRGNEKLF
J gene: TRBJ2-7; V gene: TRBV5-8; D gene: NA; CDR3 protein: ASSLGSGYEQY
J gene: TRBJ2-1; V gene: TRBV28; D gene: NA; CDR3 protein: ASSWDEQF
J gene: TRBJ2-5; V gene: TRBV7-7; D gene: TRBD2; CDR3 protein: ASSSLAGGPGETQY
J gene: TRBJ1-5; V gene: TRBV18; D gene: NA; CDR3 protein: ASSPGSNQPQH
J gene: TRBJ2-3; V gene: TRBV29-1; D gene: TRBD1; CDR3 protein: SVEATGTELQY
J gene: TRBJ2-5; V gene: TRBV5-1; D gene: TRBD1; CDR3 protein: ASSLGAETGLETQY
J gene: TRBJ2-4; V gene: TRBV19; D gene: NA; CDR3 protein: ASSGRHMAKNIQY
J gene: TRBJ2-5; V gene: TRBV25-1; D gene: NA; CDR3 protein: ASTRLHQETQY
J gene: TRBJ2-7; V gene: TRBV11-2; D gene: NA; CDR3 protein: ASSLDIAREQY
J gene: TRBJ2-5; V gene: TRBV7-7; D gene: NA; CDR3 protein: ASSINPRQETQY
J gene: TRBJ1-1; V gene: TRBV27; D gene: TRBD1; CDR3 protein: ATKEGQGYFKAF
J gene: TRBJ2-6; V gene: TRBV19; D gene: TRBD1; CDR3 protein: ASTDRGYAGANVLT
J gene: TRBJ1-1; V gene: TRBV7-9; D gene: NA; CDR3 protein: ASSLVSVNTEAF
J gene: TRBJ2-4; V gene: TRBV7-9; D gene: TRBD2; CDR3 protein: ASSISGREYIQY
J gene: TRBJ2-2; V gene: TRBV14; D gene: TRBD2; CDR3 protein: ASSDRLAGASGELF
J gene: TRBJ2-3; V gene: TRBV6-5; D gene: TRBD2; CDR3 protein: ASSYRDYRTDTQY
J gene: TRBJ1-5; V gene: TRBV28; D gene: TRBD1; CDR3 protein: ASRTGAGNQPQH
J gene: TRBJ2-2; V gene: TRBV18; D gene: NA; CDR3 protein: ASSSREFTGELF
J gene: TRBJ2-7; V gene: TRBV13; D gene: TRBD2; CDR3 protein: ASSLVGLAVPYEQY
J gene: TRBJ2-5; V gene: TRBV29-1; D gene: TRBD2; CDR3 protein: SSRSGVETQY